This T cell receptor (beta chain) was retrieved from a study of T cell responses to AZD1222 COVID-19 vaccine. Overall study results and limits: Nearly half of the spike-specific TCRs reportedly recognize variant regions that carry no mutations. The study found vaccine-associated CD4 TCRs spanning spike, dominant at 160-218 and 743-854.

CDR3 length equals 15 residues. The V gene's germline CDR1 is SGHDT and CDR2 YYEEEE. Trimming pared 1 base from V and 4 bases from J, leaving 9 bases between. Notes on this clone: Its antigen is not identified.

The assay was immunoSEQ multiplex PCR, and TCRdb's table has in-frame clones only and misses some. The repertoire has some 150,000 clones, about 91% of them found once; the top ten carry about 3.4%. This chain uses TRBV5-6 with TRBJ1-6, with D unresolved. The sequence was obtained from an adult in good health. The sequenced sample was peripheral blood, obtained on day 0 of MenACWY control vaccination. This CDR3 is CASSLTEIYNSPLHF. The CDR3 DNA reads TGTGCCAGCAGCTTGACGGAGATTTATAATTCACCCCTCCACTTT.